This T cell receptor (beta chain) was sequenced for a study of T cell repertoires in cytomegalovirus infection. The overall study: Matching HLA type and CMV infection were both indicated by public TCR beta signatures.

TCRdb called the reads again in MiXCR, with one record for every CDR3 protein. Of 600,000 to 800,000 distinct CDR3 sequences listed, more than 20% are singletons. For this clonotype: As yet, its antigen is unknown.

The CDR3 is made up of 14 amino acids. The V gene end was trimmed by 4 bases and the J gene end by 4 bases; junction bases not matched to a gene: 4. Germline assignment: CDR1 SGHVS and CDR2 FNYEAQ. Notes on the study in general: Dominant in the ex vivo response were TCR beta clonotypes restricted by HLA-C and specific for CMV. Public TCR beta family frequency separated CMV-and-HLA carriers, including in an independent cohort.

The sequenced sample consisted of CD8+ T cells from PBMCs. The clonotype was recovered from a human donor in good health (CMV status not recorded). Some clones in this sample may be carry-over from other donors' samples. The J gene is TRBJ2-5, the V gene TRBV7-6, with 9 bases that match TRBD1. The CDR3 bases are TGTGCCAGCAGCTCACCGGGACAGGGAGAGACCCAGTACTTC. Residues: CASSSPGQGETQYF.